The clone carrying this T cell receptor (beta chain) was seen a handful of times. PBMCs were stained for CD3, CD4 and CD8, and CD4+ and CD8+ T cells were sorted. The sample comes from a study of CD8+ T cells in alopecia areata. The authors extracted RNA and reverse transcribed it into cDNA as the sequencing template. Using immunoSEQ multiplex PCR, the repertoire was profiled, and TCRdb retains in-frame clones only, with some absent. The sample includes about 200,000 clones, 50% to 65% of them seen just once. Germline V gene lookup returns CDR1 MNHEY and CDR2 SVGAGI. V was pared by 5 bases and J by 4 bases, with 12 bases between. The CDR3 runs to 15 residues.

The chain employs TRBV6-5 and TRBJ1-6; possibly TRBD1 for D (6 bases). The sample here was CD4+ T cells sorted from blood, taken at week 0. The source is a human donor with alopecia areata. The CDR3, as DNA: TGTGCCAGCAGTCGTACGACAGGTTATAATTCACCCCTCCACTTT. This gives the protein CASSRTTGYNSPLHF.